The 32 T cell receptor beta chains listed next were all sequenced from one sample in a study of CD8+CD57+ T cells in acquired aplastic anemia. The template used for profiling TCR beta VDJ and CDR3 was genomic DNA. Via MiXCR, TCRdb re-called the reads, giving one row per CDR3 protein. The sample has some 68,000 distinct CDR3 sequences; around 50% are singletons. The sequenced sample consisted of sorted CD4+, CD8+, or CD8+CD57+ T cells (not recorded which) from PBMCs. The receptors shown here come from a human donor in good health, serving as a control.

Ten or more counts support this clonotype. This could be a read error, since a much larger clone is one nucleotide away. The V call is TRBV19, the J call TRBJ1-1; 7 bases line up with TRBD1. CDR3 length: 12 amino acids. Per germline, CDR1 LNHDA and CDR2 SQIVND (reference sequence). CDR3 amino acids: CASGGTVLEALF. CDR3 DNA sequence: TGTGCCAGTGGAGGGACAGTCCTTGAAGCTCTCTTT.

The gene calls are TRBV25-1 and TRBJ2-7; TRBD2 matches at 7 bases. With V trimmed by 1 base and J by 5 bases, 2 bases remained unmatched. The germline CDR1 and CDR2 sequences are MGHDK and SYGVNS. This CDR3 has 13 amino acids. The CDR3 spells CASSEWGGNEQYF. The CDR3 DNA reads TGTGCCAGCAGTGAATGGGGAGGGAACGAGCAGTACTTC.

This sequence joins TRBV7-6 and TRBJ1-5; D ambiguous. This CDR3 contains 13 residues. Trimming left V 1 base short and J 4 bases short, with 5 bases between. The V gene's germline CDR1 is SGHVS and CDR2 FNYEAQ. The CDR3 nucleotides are TGTGCCAGCAGCTTAGATGGGAATCAGCCCCAGCATTTT. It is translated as CASSLDGNQPQHF.

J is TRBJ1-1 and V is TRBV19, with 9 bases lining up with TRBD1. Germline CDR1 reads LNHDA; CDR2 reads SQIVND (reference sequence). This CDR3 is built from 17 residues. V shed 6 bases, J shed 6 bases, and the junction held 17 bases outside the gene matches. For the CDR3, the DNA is TGTGCCAGTAGCCCATCCGATTTATACCGGGACAGGGCTGAAGCTTTCTTT. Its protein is CASSPSDLYRDRAEAFF.

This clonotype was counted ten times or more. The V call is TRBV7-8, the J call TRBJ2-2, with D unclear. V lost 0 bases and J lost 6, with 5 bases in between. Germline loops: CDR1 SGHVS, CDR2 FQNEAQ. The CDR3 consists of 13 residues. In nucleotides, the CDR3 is TGTGCCAGCAGCTTAGCCGGGTCCGGGGAGCTGTTTTTT. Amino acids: CASSLAGSGELFF.

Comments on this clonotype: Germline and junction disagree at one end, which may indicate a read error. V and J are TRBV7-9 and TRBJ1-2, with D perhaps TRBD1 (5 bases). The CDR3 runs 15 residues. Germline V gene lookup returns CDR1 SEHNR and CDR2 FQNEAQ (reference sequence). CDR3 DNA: TGTGCCAACAGCTCGAGCCCGGGGCAGTCCTGTGGCTACACCTTC. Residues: CANSSSPGQSCGYTF.

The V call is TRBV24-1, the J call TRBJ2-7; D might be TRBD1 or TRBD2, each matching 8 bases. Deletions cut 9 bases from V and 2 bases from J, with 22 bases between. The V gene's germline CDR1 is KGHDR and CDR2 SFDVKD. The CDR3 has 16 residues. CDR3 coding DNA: TGTGCCACCCCCCGGCGGGGGGACAGGAGACCCTACGAGCAGTACTTC. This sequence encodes CATPRRGDRRPYEQYF.

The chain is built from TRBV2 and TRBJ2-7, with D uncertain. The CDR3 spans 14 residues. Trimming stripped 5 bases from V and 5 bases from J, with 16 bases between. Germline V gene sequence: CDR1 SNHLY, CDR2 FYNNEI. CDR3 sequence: CASSSLHRAHEQYV. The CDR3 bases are TGTGCCAGCAGTTCCCTTCACCGGGCGCACGAGCAGTACGTC.

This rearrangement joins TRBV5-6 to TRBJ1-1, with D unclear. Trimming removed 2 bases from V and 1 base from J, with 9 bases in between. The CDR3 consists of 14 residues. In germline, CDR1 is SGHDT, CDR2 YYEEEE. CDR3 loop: CASSFIQRNTEAFF. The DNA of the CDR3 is TGTGCCAGCAGCTTCATACAGAGGAACACTGAAGCTTTCTTT.

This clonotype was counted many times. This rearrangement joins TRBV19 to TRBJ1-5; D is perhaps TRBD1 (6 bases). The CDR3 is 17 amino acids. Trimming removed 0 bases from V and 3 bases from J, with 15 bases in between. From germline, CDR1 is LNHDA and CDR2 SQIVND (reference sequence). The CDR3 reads CASSIDLQGYINQPQHF. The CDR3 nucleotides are TGTGCCAGTAGTATAGACCTACAGGGTTATATCAATCAGCCCCAGCATTTT.

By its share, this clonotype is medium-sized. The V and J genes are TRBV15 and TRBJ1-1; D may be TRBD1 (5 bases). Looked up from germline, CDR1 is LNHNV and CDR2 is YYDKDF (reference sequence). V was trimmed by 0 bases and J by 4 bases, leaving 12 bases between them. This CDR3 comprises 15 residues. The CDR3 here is CATSREGAAVTEAFF. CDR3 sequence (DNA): TGTGCCACCAGCAGAGAAGGGGCCGCGGTCACTGAAGCTTTCTTT.

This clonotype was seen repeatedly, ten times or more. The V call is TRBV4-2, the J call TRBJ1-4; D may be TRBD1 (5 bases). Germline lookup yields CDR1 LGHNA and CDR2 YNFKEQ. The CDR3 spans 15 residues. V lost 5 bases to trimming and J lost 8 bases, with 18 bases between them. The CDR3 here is CASSYSERGAEKLFF. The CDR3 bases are TGTGCCAGCAGCTACAGCGAGAGGGGCGCGGAAAAACTGTTTTTT.

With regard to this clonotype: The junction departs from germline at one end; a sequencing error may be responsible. CDR3 region: CASFSGTGFEKLFF. The CDR3 DNA is TGCGCCAGTTTTAGCGGGACAGGGTTTGAAAAACTGTTTTTT. The chain employs TRBV2 and TRBJ1-4, with 9 bases lining up with TRBD1. The CDR3 length is 14 residues. Germline V gives CDR1 SNHLY, CDR2 FYNNEI.

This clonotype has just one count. The CDR3 coding sequence is TGTGCCAGCAGGTGGACAGGGCGAGAGGAAAAACTGTTTTTT. Encoded protein: CASRWTGREEKLFF. The chain couples TRBV2 to TRBJ1-4, with 8 bases lining up with TRBD1. The V segment lost 6 bases and the J segment 8 bases; nucleotides outside the gene matches: 8. This CDR3 region has 14 residues. Germline CDR1 SNHLY, CDR2 FYNNEI.

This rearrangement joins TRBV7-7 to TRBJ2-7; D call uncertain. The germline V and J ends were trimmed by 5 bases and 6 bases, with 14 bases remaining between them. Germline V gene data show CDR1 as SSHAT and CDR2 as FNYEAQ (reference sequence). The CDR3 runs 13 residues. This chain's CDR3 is CASSDGLFGEQYF. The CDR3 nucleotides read TGTGCCAGCAGCGATGGATTGTTCGGCGAGCAGTACTTC.

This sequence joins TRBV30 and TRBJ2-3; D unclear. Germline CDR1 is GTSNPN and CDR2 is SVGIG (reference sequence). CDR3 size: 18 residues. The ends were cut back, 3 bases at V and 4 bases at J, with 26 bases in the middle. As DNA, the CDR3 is TGTGCCTGGAGCGACGAGGCCCCGGACCAAGGCGGCCCAGATACGCAGTATTTT. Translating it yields CAWSDEAPDQGGPDTQYF.

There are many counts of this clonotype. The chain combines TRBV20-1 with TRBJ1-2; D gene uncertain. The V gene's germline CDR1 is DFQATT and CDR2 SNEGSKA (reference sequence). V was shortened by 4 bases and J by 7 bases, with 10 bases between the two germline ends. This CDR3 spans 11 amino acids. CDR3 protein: CSATSVAGYTF. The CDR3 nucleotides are TGCAGTGCTACATCAGTTGCTGGCTACACCTTC.

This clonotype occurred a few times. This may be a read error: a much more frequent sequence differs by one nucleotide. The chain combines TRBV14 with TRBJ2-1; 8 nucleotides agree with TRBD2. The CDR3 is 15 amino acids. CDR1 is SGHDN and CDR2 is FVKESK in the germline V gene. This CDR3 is CASSHYSGNYNERFF. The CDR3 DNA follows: TGTGCCAGCAGCCATTATAGCGGGAATTACAATGAGCGGTTCTTC.

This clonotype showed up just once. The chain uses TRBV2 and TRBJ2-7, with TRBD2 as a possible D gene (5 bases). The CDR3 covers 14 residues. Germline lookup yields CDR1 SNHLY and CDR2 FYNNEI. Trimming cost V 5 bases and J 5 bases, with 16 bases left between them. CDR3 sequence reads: CASSRRASQDEQYF. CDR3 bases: TGTGCCAGCAGTCGACGAGCTAGCCAGGACGAGCAGTACTTC.

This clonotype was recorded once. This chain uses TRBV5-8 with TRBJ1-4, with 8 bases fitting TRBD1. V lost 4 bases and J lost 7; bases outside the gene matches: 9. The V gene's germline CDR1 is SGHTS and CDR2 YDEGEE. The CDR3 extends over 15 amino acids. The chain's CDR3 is CASSQNRDRLEKLFF. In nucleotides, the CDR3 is TGTGCCAGCAGCCAAAACAGGGACAGGCTTGAAAAACTGTTTTTT.

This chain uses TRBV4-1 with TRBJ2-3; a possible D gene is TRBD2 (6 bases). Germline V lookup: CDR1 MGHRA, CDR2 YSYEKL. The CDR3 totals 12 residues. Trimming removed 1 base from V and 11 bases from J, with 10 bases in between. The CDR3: CASSQGLGVQYF. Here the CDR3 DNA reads TGCGCCAGCAGCCAAGGACTAGGAGTGCAGTATTTT.

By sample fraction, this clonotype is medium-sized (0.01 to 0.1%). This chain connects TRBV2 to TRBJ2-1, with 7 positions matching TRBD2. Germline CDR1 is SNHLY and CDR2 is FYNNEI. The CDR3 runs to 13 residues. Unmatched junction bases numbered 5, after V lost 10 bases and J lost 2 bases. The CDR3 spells CATLAETYNEQFF. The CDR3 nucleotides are TGTGCCACCCTAGCGGAAACCTACAATGAGCAGTTCTTC. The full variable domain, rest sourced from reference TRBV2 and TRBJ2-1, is EPEVTQTPSHQVTQMGQEVILRCVPISNHLYFYWYRQILGQKVEFLVSFYNNEISEKSEIFDDQFSVERPDGSNFTLKIRSTKLEDSAMYFCATLAETYNEQFFGPGTRLTVL.

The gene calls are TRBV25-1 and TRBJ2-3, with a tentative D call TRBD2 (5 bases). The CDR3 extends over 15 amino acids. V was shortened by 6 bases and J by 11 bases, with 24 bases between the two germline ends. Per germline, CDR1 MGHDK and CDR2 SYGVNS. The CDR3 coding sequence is TGTGCCAGCAGCGTCAACGGAGGCATAAACAATGAGCAGTATTTT. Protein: CASSVNGGINNEQYF.

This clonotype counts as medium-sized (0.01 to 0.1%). The CDR3 bases are TGCAGCGTTGTGGACAGCAGCTTTTTCTATGGCTACACCTTC. It is translated as CSVVDSSFFYGYTF. The V gene is TRBV29-1, the J gene TRBJ1-2; possibly TRBD1 for D (6 bases). CDR1 SQVTM and CDR2 ANQGSEA come from the germline V gene. Trimming took 4 bases from V and 4 from J, leaving 16 bases between them. The CDR3 is 14 residues long.

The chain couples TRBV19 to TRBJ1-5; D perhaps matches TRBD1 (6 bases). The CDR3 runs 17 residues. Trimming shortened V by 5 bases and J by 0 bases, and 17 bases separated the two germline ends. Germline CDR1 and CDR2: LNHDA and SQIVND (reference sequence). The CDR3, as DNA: TGTGCCAGTAGTGCAAGGACAGTAAGCAATAGCAATCAGCCCCAGCATTTT. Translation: CASSARTVSNSNQPQHF.

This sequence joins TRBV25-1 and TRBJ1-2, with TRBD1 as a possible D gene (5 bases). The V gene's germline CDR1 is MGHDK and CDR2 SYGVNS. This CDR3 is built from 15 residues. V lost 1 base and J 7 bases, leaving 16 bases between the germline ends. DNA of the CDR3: TGTGCCAGCAGTGAATCCCAGGGCAGCCTCGCTGGCTACACCTTC. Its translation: CASSESQGSLAGYTF.

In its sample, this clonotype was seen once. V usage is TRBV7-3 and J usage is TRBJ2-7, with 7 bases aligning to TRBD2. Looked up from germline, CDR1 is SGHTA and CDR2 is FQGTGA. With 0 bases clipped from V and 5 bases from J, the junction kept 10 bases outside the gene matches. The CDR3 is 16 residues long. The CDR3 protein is CASSLTSRGSFNEQYF. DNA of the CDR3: TGTGCCAGCAGCTTAACTTCGCGCGGGAGCTTCAACGAGCAGTACTTC.

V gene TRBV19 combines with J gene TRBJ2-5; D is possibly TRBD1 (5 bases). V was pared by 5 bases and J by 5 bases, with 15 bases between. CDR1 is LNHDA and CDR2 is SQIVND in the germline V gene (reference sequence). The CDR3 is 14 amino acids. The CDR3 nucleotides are TGTGCCAGTAGTGTCCAGGGTGGAGTGGAGACCCAGTACTTC. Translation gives CASSVQGGVETQYF.

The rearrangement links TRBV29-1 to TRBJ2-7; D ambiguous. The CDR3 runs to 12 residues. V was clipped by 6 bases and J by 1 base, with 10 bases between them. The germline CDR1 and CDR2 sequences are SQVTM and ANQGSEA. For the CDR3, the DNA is TGCAGCGTGCTGACGGAATCCTACGAGCAGTACTTC. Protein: CSVLTESYEQYF.

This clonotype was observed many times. The CDR3, as DNA: TGCGCCAGCAGCCAAGTCGCCGGGGCTTCGGGCTATGGCTACACCTTC. Protein product: CASSQVAGASGYGYTF. The chain couples TRBV4-1 to TRBJ1-2; possibly TRBD1 for D (5 bases). Per the germline V gene, CDR1 is MGHRA and CDR2 is YSYEKL. V lost 1 base and J lost 4, with 16 bases in between. This CDR3 has 16 residues.

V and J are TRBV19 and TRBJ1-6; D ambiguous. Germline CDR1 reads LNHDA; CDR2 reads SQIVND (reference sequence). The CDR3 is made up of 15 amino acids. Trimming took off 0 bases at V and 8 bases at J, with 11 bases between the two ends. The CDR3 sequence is CASSIEPDAHSPLHF. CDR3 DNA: TGTGCCAGTAGTATAGAACCCGACGCCCATTCACCCCTCCACTTT.

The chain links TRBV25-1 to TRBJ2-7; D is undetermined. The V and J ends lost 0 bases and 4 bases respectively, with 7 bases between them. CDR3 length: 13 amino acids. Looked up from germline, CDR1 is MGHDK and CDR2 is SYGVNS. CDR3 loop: CASSEYTEYEQYF. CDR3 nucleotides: TGTGCCAGCAGTGAATATACCGAGTACGAGCAGTACTTC.